This entry describes one T cell receptor beta chain. This entry comes from a study of blood T cell repertoires in COVID-19. Study background: Samples came from the United States, Italy and Spain, spanning acute and convalescent COVID-19.

Methods used by the authors: Reference gene primers were amplified, and this amplification served to estimate nucleated cell counts. The repertoire was sequenced with immunoSEQ multiplex PCR; TCRdb's copy has only in-frame clones and lacks some. V and J calls and clone size are copied from that table; D and trimming were computed from the DNA. The repertoire holds about 240,000 clones, with 80% to 90% as singletons. Specimen: peripheral blood. The receptor was derived from a woman over 75 with COVID-19, enrolled during active disease.

The CDR3 sequence: CATSGSASYNEQFF. In DNA form, the CDR3 reads TGTGCCACCAGCGGGAGTGCTTCCTACAATGAGCAGTTCTTC. The chain uses TRBV24-1 and TRBJ2-1; possibly TRBD2 for D (6 bases). Trimming left V 7 bases short and J 1 base short, with 10 bases between. Germline loops: CDR1 KGHDR, CDR2 SFDVKD. The CDR3 spans 14 residues.